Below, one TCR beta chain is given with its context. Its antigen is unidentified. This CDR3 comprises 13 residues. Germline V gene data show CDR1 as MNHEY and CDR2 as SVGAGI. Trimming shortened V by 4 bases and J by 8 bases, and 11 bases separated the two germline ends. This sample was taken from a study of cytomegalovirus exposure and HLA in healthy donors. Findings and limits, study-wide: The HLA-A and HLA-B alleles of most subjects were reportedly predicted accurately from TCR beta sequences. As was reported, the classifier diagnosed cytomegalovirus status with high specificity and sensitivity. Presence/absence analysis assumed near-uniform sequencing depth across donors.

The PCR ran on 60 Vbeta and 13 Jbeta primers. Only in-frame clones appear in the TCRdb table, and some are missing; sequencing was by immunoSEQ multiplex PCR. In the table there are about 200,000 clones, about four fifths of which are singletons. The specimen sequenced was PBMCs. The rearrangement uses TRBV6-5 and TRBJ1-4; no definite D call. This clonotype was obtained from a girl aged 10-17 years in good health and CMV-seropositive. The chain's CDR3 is CASSSPEEEKLFF. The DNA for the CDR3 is TGTGCCAGCAGTTCCCCCGAGGAGGAAAAACTGTTTTTT.